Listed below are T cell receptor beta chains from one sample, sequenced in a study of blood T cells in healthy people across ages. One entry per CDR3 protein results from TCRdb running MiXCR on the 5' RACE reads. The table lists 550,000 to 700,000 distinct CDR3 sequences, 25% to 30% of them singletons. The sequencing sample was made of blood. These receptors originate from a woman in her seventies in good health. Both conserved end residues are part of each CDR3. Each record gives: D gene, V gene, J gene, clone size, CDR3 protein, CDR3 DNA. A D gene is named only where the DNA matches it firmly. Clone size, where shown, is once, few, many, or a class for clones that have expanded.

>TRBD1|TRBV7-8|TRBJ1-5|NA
CASSATGERGLRPQHF
TGTGCCAGCAGCGCAACAGGGGAAAGGGGCCTTCGGCCCCAGCATTTT
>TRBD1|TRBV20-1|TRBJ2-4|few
CSATTGANIQYF
TGCAGTGCCACGACAGGGGCGAACATTCAGTACTTC
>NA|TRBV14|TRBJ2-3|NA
CASSRGSPFSTDTQYF
TGTGCCAGCAGCCGCGGCAGCCCCTTTTCGACAGATACGCAGTATTTT
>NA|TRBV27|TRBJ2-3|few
CASSLYPRQDTQYF
TGTGCCAGCAGTTTATATCCTCGACAAGATACGCAGTATTTT
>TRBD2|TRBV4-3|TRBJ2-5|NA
CASSQAGGLRETQYF
TGCGCCAGCAGCCAAGCGGGGGGGCTTCGAGAGACCCAGTACTTC
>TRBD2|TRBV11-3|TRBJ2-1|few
CASSLGGTSLNEQFF
TGTGCCAGCAGCTTAGGGGGGACTAGTCTCAATGAGCAGTTCTTC
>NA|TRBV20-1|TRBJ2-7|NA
CSARRAPYEQYF
TGCAGTGCTAGGAGGGCTCCGTACGAGCAGTACTTC
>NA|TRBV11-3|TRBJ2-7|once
CASSPRGVAYEQYF
TGTGCCAGCAGCCCCCGGGGAGTCGCCTACGAGCAGTACTTC
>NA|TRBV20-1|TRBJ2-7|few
CSASGRSSSYEQCF
TGCAGTGCCTCGGGACGCTCGTCCTCCTACGAGCAGTGCTTC
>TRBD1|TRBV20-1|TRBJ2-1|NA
CSARSRDRGNNEQFF
TGCAGTGCTAGATCTAGGGACAGGGGAAACAATGAGCAGTTCTTC
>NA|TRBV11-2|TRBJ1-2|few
CASSSPGGQKAPGYTF
TGTGCCAGCAGCTCCCCCGGCGGTCAAAAGGCACCTGGCTACACCTTC
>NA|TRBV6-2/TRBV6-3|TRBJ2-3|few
CASNNRILGTDTQYF
TGTGCCAGCAATAACAGGATCCTGGGGACAGATACGCAGTATTTT
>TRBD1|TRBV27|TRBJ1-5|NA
CAIADRESQPQHF
TGTGCCATCGCGGACAGGGAATCTCAGCCCCAGCATTTT
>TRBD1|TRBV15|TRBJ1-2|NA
CATSRGRGQGVGYTF
TGTGCCACCAGCAGGGGACGGGGACAGGGAGTCGGCTACACCTTC
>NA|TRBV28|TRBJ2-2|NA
CASSLRQGTGELFF
TGTGCCAGCAGTTTAAGGCAGGGCACCGGGGAGCTGTTTTTT
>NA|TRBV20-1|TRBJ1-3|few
CSARDPGAGNTIYF
TGCAGTGCTAGAGATCCAGGGGCTGGGAACACCATATATTTT
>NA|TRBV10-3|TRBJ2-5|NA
CAISEELPRETQYF
TGTGCCATCAGTGAAGAACTCCCGAGGGAGACCCAGTACTTC
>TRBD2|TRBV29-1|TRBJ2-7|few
CSPAGTSVPYEQYF
TGCAGCCCAGCCGGGACTAGCGTCCCCTACGAGCAGTACTTC
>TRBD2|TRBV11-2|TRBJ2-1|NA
CASSPQGSGGPLTGQFF
TGTGCCAGCAGCCCCCAGGGTAGCGGGGGCCCCTTGACCGGGCAGTTCTTC
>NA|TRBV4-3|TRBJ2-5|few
CASSQIALGQETQYF
TGCGCCAGCAGCCAAATCGCTCTCGGCCAAGAGACCCAGTACTTC
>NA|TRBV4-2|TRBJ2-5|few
CASSQELAQETQYF
TGTGCCAGCAGCCAAGAACTAGCACAAGAGACCCAGTACTTC
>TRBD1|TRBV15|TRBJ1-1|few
CATSSGNRGTTEAFF
TGTGCCACCAGCAGCGGGAACAGGGGGACCACTGAAGCTTTCTTT
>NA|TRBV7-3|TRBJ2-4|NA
CASSSGGGPKNIQYF
TGTGCCAGCAGCTCTGGAGGGGGCCCCAAAAACATTCAGTACTTC
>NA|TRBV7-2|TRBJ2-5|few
CASSAPGLRFQYF
TGTGCCAGCAGCGCCCCCGGGCTTCGGTTTCAGTACTTC
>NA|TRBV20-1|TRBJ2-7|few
CSAHGTGREQYF
TGCAGTGCTCACGGGACCGGGCGCGAGCAGTACTTC
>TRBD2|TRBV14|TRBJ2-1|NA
CASSGPWDREKLAGDEQFF
TGTGCCAGCAGTGGCCCCTGGGACAGGGAAAAACTAGCGGGAGACGAGCAGTTCTTC
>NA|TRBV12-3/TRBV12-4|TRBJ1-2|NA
CASGAAYGYTF
TGTGCCAGCGGGGCTGCTTATGGCTACACCTTC
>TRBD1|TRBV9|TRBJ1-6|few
CASSVADSGQGWNSPLHF
TGTGCCAGCAGCGTAGCTGATTCGGGACAGGGGTGGAATTCACCCCTCCACTTT
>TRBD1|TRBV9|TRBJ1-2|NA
CASSLPGQVYGYTF
TGTGCCAGCAGCTTACCTGGACAGGTCTATGGCTACACCTTC
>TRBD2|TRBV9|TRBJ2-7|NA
CASSAQVAGVGEQYF
TGTGCCAGCAGCGCCCAAGTAGCGGGGGTCGGCGAGCAGTACTTC
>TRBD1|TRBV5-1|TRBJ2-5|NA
CVSSTRSTGTGDETQYF
TGCGTCAGCAGCACGCGATCTACCGGGACAGGGGACGAGACCCAGTACTTC
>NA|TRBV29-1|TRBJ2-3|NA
CSGTSGTDTQYF
TGCAGCGGGACATCGGGCACAGATACGCAGTATTTT
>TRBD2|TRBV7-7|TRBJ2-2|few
CASSPELAAINTGELFF
TGTGCTAGCAGCCCCGAACTAGCGGCGATAAACACCGGGGAGCTGTTTTTT
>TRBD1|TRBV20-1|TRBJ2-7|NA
CSALDRGKYEQYF
TGCAGTGCCCTGGACAGGGGGAAATACGAGCAGTACTTC
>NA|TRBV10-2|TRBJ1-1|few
CASSESGTLNTEAFF
TGCGCCAGCAGTGAGTCGGGGACTTTGAACACTGAAGCTTTCTTT
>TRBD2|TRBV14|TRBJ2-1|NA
CASSLRTSGDYNEQFF
TGTGCCAGCAGCCTACGGACTAGCGGGGATTACAATGAGCAGTTCTTC
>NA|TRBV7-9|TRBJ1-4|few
CASSRDLLNEKLFF
TGTGCCAGCAGCCGGGACTTACTTAATGAAAAACTGTTTTTT
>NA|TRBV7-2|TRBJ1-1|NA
CASSFLSAVNTEAFF
TGTGCCAGCAGCTTCCTCTCGGCCGTCAACACTGAAGCTTTCTTT
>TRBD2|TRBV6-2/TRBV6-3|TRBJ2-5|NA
CASTEAGVSPETQYF
TGTGCCAGCACCGAGGCGGGAGTGAGTCCAGAGACCCAGTACTTC
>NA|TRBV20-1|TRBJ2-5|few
CSADLRGRRETQYF
TGCAGTGCTGACCTCAGGGGAAGGAGGGAGACCCAGTACTTC
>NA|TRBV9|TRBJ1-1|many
CASSVGENTEAFF
TGTGCCAGCAGCGTAGGGGAGAACACTGAAGCTTTCTTT
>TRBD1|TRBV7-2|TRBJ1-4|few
CASGLRTGFSEKLFF
TGTGCCAGCGGCTTAAGGACAGGGTTTAGTGAAAAACTGTTTTTT
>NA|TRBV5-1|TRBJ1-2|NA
CASSGAGDYGYTF
TGCGCCAGCAGCGGGGCGGGAGACTATGGCTACACCTTC
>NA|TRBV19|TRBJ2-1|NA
CASSIDQSSYNEQFF
TGTGCCAGTAGTATTGACCAAAGCTCCTACAATGAGCAGTTCTTC
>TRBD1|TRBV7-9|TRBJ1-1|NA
CASSLATGSAFF
TGTGCCAGCAGCTTAGCGACAGGGTCAGCTTTCTTT
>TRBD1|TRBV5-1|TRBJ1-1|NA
CASSTRTGNPNTEAFF
TGCGCCAGCAGCACAAGGACAGGGAATCCGAACACTGAAGCTTTCTTT
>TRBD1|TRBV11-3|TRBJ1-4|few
CASSPLAGGNEKLFF
TGTGCCAGCAGCCCCCTGGCAGGGGGTAATGAAAAACTGTTTTTT
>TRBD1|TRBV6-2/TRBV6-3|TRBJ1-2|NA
CASRRQGAYGYTF
TGTGCCAGCAGACGACAGGGTGCCTATGGCTACACCTTC
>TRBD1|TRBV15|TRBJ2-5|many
CATSRDREETQYF
TGTGCCACCAGCCGGGACAGAGAAGAGACCCAGTACTTC
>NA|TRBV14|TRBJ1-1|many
CASSQDWGRNTEAFF
TGTGCCAGCAGCCAAGATTGGGGCAGAAACACTGAAGCTTTCTTT
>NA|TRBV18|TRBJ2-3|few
CATKPGGTDTQYF
TGTGCCACCAAACCAGGGGGCACAGATACGCAGTATTTT
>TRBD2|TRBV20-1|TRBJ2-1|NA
CSAGNAGGSDEQFF
TGCAGTGCTGGGAACGCGGGAGGGTCGGATGAGCAGTTCTTC
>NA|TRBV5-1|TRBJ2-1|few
CASSLFGGGPRVDNEQFF
TGCGCCAGCAGCTTGTTCGGGGGCGGACCCCGAGTAGACAATGAGCAGTTCTTC
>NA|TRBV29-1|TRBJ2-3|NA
CSVDAVGSTDTQYF
TGCAGCGTTGACGCGGTGGGGTCCACAGATACGCAGTATTTT
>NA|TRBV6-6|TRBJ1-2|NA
CASVLGNQDGYTF
TGTGCCAGCGTTCTGGGAAACCAGGATGGCTACACCTTC